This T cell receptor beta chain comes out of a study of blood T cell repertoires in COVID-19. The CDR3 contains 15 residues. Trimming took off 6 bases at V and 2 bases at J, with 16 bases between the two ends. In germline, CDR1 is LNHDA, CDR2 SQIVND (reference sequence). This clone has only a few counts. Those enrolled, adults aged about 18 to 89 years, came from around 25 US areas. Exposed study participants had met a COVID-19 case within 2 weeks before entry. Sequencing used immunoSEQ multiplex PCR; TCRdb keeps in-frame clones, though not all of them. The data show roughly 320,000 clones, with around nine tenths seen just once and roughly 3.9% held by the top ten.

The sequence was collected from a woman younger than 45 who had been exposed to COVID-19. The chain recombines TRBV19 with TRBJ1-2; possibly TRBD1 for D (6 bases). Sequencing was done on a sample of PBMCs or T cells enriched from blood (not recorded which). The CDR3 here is CASRPGGRVNYGYTF. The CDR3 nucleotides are TGTGCCAGTAGGCCGGGGGGCAGGGTGAACTATGGCTACACCTTC.